Following are 5 T cell receptor beta chains from one sample sequenced in a study of T cell responses to AZD1222 COVID-19 vaccine. Sequenced by immunoSEQ multiplex PCR; TCRdb stores in-frame clones only, minus some. In the table there are about 79,000 clones, 80% of which are singletons. Sequenced here: peripheral blood, sampled on day 0 of AZD1222 vaccination. The receptors were gathered from an adult in good health.

J is TRBJ1-2 and V is TRBV30; a possible D gene is TRBD1 (6 bases). V dropped 7 bases and J dropped 7 bases, with 16 bases sitting between them. Germline V lookup: CDR1 GTSNPN, CDR2 SVGIG (reference sequence). The CDR3 is made up of 12 amino acids. The CDR3 DNA reads as TGTGCCTCCTCCCAGGGGAGGGGTGGCTACACCTTC. It encodes CASSQGRGGYTF. Combining the CDR3 with reference TRBV30 and TRBJ1-2 gives the whole variable domain SQTIHQWPATLVQPVGSPLSLECTVEGTSNPNLYWYRQAAGRGLQLLFYSVGIGQISSEVPQNLSASRPQDRQFILSSKKLLLSDSGFYLCASSQGRGGYTFGSGTRLTVV.

The genes are TRBV5-6 and TRBJ2-1; D gene uncertain. Trimming cost V 0 bases and J 0 bases, with 16 bases left between them. Per the germline V gene, CDR1 is SGHDT and CDR2 is YYEEEE. CDR3 length: 18 amino acids. CDR3 amino acids: CASSLAADHFTSYNEQFF. DNA of the CDR3: TGTGCCAGCAGCTTGGCTGCAGACCATTTTACCTCCTACAATGAGCAGTTCTTC.

The chain joins TRBV10-3 to TRBJ1-4, with D tentatively TRBD1 (6 bases). The CDR3 loop spans 16 amino acids. Trimming left V 5 bases short and J 1 base short, with 14 bases between. The V gene's germline CDR1 is ENHRY and CDR2 SYGVKD. The CDR3 DNA is TGTGCCATCAGTCCACAGGGTGAAAAAACTAATGAAAAACTGTTTTTT. This encodes CAISPQGEKTNEKLFF.

The rearrangement joins TRBV10-2 to TRBJ2-2; 9 positions agree with TRBD1. The CDR3 contains 15 residues. In germline, CDR1 is WSHSY, CDR2 SAAADI. Losses at the gene ends were 6 bases for V and 4 bases for J; bases not matched to a gene: 6. The CDR3, as DNA: TGCGCCAGCAGACAGGGGGCGCGAGGCACCGGGGAGCTGTTTTTT. Protein product: CASRQGARGTGELFF.

The chain has TRBV6-5 and TRBJ2-4; D not certain. This CDR3 region has 13 residues. Germline CDR1 MNHEY, CDR2 SVGAGI. V shed 8 bases and J shed 8 bases, with 16 bases lying between them. The CDR3 bases are TGTGCCAGCTTGACCCCCTTAACCGACATTCAGTACTTC. Its protein product is CASLTPLTDIQYF.